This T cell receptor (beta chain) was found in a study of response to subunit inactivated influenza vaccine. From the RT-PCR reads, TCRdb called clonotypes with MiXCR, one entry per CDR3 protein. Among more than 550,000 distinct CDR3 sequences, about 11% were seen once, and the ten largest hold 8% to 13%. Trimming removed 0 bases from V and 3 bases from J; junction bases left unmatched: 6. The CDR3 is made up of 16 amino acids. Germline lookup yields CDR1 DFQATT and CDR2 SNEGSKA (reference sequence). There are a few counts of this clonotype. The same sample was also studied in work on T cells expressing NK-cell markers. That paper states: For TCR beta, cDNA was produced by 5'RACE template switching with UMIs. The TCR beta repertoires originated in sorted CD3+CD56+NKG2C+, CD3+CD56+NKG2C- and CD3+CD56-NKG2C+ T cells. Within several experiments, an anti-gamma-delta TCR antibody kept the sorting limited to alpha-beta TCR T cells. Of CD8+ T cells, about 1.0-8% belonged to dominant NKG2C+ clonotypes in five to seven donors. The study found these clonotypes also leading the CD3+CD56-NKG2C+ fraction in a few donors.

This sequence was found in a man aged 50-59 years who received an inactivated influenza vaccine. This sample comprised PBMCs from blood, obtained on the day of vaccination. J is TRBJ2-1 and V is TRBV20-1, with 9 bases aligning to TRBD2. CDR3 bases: TGCAGTGCTAGAGACCCGCGGGGGGGCAACTACAATGAGCAGTTCTTC. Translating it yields CSARDPRGGNYNEQFF.